A single T cell receptor (beta chain) is shown here with its context. Antigen: not known. Sequencing was performed with immunoSEQ multiplex PCR; in TCRdb, only in-frame clones are kept and a portion is missing. The sample shows more than 400,000 clones, around 85% of them seen only once. This entry belongs to a study of shared clonotypes between healthy human individuals. The study, taken as a whole, reports: How much donors shared clonotypes was expected to be affected by sequencing depth. A small donor pool kept down the genetic and exposure-history diversity that was represented.

There are 11 residues in the CDR3. Trimming removed 3 bases at V and 6 bases at J, with 5 bases between. Germline values: CDR1 MDHEN, CDR2 SYDVKM. The genes are TRBV28 and TRBJ2-5; no clear D gene. Sequenced input: PBMCs. The origin of this receptor is a woman in her forties in good health. Some clones in this sample may be carry-over from other donors' samples. DNA of the CDR3: TGTGCCAGCAGTTTTCGACAGACCCAGTACTTC. It encodes CASSFRQTQYF.